The clone carrying this TCR beta chain was seen a handful of times. The target antigen is unknown. V lost 3 bases, J lost 5 bases, and 5 bases lay in between. This CDR3 is built from 11 residues. Germline assignment: CDR1 SGHVS and CDR2 FQNEAQ. Primers for the PCR totalled 60 Vbeta and 13 Jbeta. The table came from immunoSEQ multiplex PCR; TCRdb's copy has only in-frame clones and leaves some out. The sample shows around 150,000 clones, roughly 80% of them seen only once. This sample is drawn from a study of cytomegalovirus exposure and HLA in healthy donors. Study observations and caveats: As a later analysis revealed, the rate of TCR association differed by HLA locus, with DRB1 most and HLA-C fewest. The authors enumerated some 170 TCR beta chains as linked to cytomegalovirus. Analyses of presence/absence relied on an assumption of roughly uniform sequencing depth across donors. In a later analysis, TCR beta V- and J-gene trimming showed a link to a missense DCLRE1C variant.

This TCR came from a woman between 50 and 59 years old in good health and CMV-seronegative. The J gene is TRBJ2-7, the V gene TRBV7-8; the D is unclear. Material for sequencing was PBMCs. The CDR3 reads CASSFTHEQYF. In DNA form, the CDR3 reads TGTGCCAGCAGCTTTACACACGAGCAGTACTTC.